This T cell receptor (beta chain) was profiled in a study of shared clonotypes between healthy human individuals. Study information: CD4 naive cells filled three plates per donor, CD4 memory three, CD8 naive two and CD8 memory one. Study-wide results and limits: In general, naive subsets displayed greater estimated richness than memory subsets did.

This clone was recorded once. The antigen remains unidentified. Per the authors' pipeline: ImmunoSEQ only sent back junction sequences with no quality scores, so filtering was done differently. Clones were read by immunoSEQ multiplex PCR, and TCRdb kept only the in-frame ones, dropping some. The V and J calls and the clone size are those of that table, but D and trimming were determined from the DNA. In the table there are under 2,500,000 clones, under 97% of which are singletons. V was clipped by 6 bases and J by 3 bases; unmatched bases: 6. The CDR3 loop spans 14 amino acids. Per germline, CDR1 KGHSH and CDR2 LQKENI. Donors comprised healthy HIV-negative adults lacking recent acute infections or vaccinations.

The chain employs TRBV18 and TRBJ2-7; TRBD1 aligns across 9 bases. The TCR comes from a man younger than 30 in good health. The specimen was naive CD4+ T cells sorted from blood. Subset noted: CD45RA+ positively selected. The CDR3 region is CASSLTGGSYEQYF. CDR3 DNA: TGTGCCAGCTCCCTCACAGGGGGCAGCTACGAGCAGTACTTC.